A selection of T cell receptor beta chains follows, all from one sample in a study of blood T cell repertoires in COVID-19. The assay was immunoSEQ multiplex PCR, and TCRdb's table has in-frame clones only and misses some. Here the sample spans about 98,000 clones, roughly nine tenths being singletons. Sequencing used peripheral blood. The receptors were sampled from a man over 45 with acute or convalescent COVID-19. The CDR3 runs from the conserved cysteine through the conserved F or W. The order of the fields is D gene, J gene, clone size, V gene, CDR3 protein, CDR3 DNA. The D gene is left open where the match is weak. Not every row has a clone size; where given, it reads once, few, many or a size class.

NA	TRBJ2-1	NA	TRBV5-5	CASSLAVSHEQFF	TGTGCCAGCAGCTTGGCAGTTTCCCATGAGCAGTTCTTC
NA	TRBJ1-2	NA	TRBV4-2	CASSQEGGQGEPYGYTF	TGTGCCAGCAGCCAAGAAGGGGGTCAGGGCGAACCATATGGCTACACCTTC
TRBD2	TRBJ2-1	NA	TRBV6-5	CASRGTSGRINEQFF	TGTGCCAGCCGCGGGACTAGCGGGAGAATCAATGAGCAGTTCTTC
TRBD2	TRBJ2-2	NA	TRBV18	CASSPLLAGAGELFF	TGTGCCAGCTCACCACTACTAGCGGGGGCCGGGGAGCTGTTTTTT
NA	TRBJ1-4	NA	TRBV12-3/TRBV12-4	CASSRVTNEKLFF	TGTGCCAGCAGCCGGGTCACTAATGAAAAACTGTTTTTT
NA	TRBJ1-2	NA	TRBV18	CASSLMAATANYGYTF	TGTGCCAGCTCACTGATGGCCGCCACCGCTAACTATGGCTACACCTTC
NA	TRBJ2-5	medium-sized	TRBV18	CASSTQTSAETQYF	TGTGCCAGCTCAACCCAAACTAGTGCCGAGACCCAGTACTTC
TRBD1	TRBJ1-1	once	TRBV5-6	CASSRDRVSTEAFF	TGTGCCAGCAGCCGGGACAGGGTCAGCACTGAAGCTTTCTTT
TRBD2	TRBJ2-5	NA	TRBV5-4	CASSDQLAGGTETQYF	TGTGCCAGCAGCGACCAACTAGCGGGAGGTACAGAGACCCAGTACTTC
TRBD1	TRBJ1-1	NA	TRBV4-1	CASSHGPDRATEAFF	TGCGCCAGCAGCCATGGACCAGACAGGGCGACTGAAGCTTTCTTT
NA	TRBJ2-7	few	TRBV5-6	CASSRYAGSYEQYF	TGTGCCAGCAGCCGATATGCCGGGTCCTACGAGCAGTACTTC
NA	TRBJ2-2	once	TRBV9	CASSVSSGNTGELFF	TGTGCCAGCAGCGTATCCAGCGGAAACACCGGGGAGCTGTTTTTT
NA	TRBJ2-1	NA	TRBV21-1	CASSPPGTSGSPPNEQFF	TGTGCCAGCAGCCCACCTGGGACTAGCGGGAGCCCCCCGAATGAGCAGTTCTTC
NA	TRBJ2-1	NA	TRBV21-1	CASSNEPGLAGVPACNEQFF	TGTGCCAGCAGCAACGAACCGGGACTAGCGGGAGTCCCCGCTTGCAATGAGCAGTTCTTC
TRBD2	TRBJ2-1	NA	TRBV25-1	CASSESRGGYEQFF	TGTGCCAGCAGTGAATCACGGGGAGGGTATGAGCAGTTCTTC
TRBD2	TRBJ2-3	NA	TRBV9	CASSFGGASGSTDTQYF	TGTGCCAGCAGCTTCGGGGGGGCTAGCGGGAGCACAGATACGCAGTATTTT
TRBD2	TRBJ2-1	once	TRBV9	CASSVGLDAPSEQFF	TGTGCCAGCAGCGTCGGACTAGATGCCCCCAGTGAGCAGTTCTTC
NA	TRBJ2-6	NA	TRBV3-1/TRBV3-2	CASSRRGSGANVLTF	TGTGCCAGCAGCCGAAGGGGGTCTGGGGCCAACGTCCTGACTTTC
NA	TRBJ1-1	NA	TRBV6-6	CASSYWVTRTEAFF	TGTGCCAGCAGTTATTGGGTTACGAGGACTGAAGCTTTCTTT
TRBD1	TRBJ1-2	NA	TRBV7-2	CASSLRLWDSNYGYTF	TGTGCCAGCAGCTTAAGGCTTTGGGACAGTAACTATGGCTACACCTTC
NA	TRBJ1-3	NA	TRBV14	CASSRLAGISRNTIYF	TGTGCCAGCAGCCGCCTTGCAGGGATTTCTCGAAACACCATATATTTT
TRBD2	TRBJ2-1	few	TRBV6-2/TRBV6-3	CASSRDLWAGGLIEQFF	TGTGCCAGCAGTCGGGACCTCTGGGCGGGAGGGCTTATTGAGCAGTTCTTC
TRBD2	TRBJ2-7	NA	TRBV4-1	CASSQGGGYEQYF	TGCGCCAGCAGCCAAGGGGGGGGCTACGAGCAGTACTTC